The subject of this entry is one T cell receptor (beta chain). The antigen remains undetermined. Germline V gene lookup returns CDR1 SGHTA and CDR2 FQGNSA. This CDR3 contains 15 residues. V lost 3 bases to trimming and J lost 2 bases, with 11 bases between them. Purity exceeding 95% was reached by all sorted populations. The investigators reverse transcribed all of the isolated RNA, so they sequenced expressed TCRB transcripts. Assay used: immunoSEQ multiplex PCR; TCRdb lists only in-frame clones, some missing. The sample has about 900,000 clones, roughly 15% seen once. This entry is derived from a study of beta chain features in type 1 diabetes. General observations from the study: Whether HLA type affects TCRB rearrangement stayed undetermined in the present work.

V usage is TRBV7-2 and J usage is TRBJ1-5, with D possibly matching TRBD1 (5 bases). Sequencing used naive CD4+ T cells from blood. The sequence was collected from a woman aged 18-29 years in good health. The CDR3 coding sequence is TGTGCCAGCAGCTTCACAAGGGGTGGCAATCAGCCCCAGCATTTT. Translation gives CASSFTRGGNQPQHF.